This entry concerns a single T cell receptor beta chain. Antigen: not known. The data belong to a study of T cell responses to AZD1222 COVID-19 vaccine. Study-level background: Second-dose schedules of about 4 or about 12 weeks were combined. Findings of the study overall: Elevations in Spike-specific TCR breadth and depth followed administration of two AZD1222 doses. Among the donors, most were white British and more were female, and clonal diversity was possibly underestimated. Only after the peak T cell response were repertoires sampled.

The CDR3 loop spans 16 amino acids. Trimming cost V 4 bases and J 7 bases, with 20 bases left between them. Germline CDR1 is LNHDA and CDR2 is SQIVND (reference sequence). Generated by immunoSEQ multiplex PCR, the TCRdb table keeps only in-frame clones and is missing some. The data show roughly 100,000 clones, more than 75% seen once. The V and J genes are TRBV19 and TRBJ2-1, with D unresolved. The sequence was collected from an adult in good health. This material consisted of peripheral blood, taken on day 0 of AZD1222 vaccination. This CDR3 reads CASSTSPGVGRNEQFF. CDR3 sequence (DNA): TGTGCCAGTAGTACCTCCCCGGGTGTAGGTAGGAATGAGCAGTTCTTC.